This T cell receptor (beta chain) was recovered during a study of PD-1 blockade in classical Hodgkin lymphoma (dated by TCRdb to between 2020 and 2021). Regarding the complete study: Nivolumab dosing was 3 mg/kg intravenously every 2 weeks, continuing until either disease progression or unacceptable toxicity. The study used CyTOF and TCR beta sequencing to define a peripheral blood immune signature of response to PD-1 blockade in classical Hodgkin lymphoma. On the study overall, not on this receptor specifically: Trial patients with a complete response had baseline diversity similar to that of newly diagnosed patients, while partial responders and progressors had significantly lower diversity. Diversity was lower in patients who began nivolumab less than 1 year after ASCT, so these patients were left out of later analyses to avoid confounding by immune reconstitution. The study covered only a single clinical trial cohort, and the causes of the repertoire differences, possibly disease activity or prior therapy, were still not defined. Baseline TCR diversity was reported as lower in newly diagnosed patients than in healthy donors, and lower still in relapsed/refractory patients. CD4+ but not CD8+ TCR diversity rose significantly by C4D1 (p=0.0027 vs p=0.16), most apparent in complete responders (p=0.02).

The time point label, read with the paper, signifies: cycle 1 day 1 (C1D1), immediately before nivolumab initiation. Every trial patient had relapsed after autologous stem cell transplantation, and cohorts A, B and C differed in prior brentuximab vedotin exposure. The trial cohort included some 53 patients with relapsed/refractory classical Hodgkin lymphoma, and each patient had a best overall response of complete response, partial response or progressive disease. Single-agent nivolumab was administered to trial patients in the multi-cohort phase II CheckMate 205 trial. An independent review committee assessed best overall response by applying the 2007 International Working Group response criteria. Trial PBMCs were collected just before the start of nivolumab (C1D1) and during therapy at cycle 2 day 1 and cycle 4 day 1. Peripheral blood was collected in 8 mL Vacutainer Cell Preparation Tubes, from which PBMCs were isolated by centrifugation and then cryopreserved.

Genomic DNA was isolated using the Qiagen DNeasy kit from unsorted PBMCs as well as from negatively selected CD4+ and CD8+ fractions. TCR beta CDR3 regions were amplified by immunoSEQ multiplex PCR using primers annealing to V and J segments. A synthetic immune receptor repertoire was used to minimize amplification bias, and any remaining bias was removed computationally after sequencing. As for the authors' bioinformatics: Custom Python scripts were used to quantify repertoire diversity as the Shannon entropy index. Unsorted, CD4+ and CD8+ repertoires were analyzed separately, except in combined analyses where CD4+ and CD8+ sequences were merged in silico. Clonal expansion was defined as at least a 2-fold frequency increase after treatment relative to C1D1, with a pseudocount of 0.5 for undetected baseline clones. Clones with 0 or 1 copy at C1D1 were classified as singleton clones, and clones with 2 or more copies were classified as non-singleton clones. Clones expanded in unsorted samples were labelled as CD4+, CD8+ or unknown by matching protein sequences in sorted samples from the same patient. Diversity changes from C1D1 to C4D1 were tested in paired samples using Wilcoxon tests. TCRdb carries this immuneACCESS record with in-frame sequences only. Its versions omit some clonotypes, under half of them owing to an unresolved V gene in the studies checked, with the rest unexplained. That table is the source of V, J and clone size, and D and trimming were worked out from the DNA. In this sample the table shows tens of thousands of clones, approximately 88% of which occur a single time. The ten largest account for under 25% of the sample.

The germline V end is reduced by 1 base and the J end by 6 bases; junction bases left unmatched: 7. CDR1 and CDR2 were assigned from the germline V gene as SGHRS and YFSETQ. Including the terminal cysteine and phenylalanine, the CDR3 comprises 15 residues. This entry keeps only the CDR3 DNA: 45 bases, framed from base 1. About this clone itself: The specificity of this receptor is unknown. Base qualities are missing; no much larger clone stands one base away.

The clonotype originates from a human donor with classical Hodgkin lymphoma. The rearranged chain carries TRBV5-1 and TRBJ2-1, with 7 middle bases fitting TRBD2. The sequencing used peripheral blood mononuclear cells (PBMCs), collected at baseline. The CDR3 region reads CASSLNVGGINEQFF. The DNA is TGCGCCAGCAGCTTGAACGTGGGAGGGATCAATGAGCAGTTCTTC.